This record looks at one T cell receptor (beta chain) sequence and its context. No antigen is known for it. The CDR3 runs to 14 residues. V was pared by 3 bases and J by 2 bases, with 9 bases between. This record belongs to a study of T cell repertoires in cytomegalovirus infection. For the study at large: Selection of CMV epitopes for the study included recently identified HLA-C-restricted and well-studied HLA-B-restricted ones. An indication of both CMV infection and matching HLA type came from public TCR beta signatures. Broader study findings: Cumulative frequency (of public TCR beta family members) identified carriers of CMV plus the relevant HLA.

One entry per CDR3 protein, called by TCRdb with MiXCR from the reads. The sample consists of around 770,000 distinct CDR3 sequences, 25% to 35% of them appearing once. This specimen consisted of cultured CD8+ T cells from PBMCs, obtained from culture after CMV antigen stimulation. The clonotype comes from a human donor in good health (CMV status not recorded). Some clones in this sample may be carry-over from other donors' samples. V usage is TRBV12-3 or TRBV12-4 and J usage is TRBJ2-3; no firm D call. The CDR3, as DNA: TGTGCCAGCAGTTTGGTGTCTCTCACAGATACGCAGTATTTT. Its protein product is CASSLVSLTDTQYF.